The 17 T cell receptor beta chains reported below all come from one sample, sequenced in a study of blood T cell repertoires in COVID-19. Repertoires were generated with immunoSEQ multiplex PCR, while TCRdb's copy carries only in-frame clones and drops some. The sample records some 90,000 clones, roughly 89% being singletons. The specimen was peripheral blood. These receptors came from a woman over 75 with active or convalescent COVID-19.

The V call is TRBV9, the J call TRBJ1-2; perhaps TRBD1 as D (6 bases). Germline V gene lookup returns CDR1 SGDLS and CDR2 YYNGEE. The CDR3 has 15 amino acids. The V and J ends lost 0 bases and 6 bases respectively, with 15 bases between them. The CDR3 DNA reads as TGTGCCAGCAGCGTAGAACAGGGCCCTATGAATGGCTACACCTTC. Protein sequence: CASSVEQGPMNGYTF.

The chain joins TRBV27 to TRBJ2-1; D is possibly TRBD2 (6 bases). The CDR3 has 16 residues. Deletions cut 5 bases from V and 8 bases from J, with 22 bases between. CDR1 is MNHEY, CDR2 SMNVEV, per germline (reference sequence). The CDR3 coding sequence is TGTGCCAGCAGTCCCGGGTGGAGGGGTTTGGTGGATGAGCAGTTCTTC. This codes for CASSPGWRGLVDEQFF.

This clone was detected a few times. The V gene is TRBV19, the J gene TRBJ1-1; no clear D gene. Germline assignment: CDR1 LNHDA and CDR2 SQIVND (reference sequence). The CDR3 is 12 amino acids. The ends were cut back, 10 bases at V and 1 base at J, with 10 bases in the middle. CDR3 sequence (DNA): TGTGCCACCTCCCGGGGGAACACTGAAGCTTTCTTT. The encoded protein is CATSRGNTEAFF.

This chain joins TRBV28 and TRBJ1-2, with TRBD1 as a possible D gene (5 bases). Germline CDR1 is MDHEN and CDR2 is SYDVKM. Trimming took 9 bases from V and 10 from J, leaving 21 bases between them. The CDR3 contains 13 residues. The CDR3 DNA reads TGTGCCAGTCAAGCCGGGGGTGGGTTCATCTACACCTTC. It specifies CASQAGGGFIYTF.

The V gene is TRBV7-9, the J gene TRBJ2-7; D ambiguous. V dropped 5 bases and J dropped 3 bases, with 11 bases sitting between them. The CDR3 runs to 13 residues. Germline V lookup: CDR1 SEHNR, CDR2 FQNEAQ (reference sequence). The CDR3 sequence: CASSKQLRYEQYF. The CDR3 coding sequence is TGTGCCAGCAGCAAACAGCTCCGCTACGAGCAGTACTTC. The complete variable domain, with remaining parts taken from reference TRBV7-9 and TRBJ2-7, reads DTGVSQNPRHKITKRGQNVTFRCDPISEHNRLYWYRQTLGQGPEFLTYFQNEAQLEKSRLLSDRFSAERPKGSFSTLEIQRTEQGDSAMYLCASSKQLRYEQYFGPGTRLTVT.

This chain connects TRBV5-4 to TRBJ1-1, with 7 bases aligning to TRBD1. CDR1 is SGHNT and CDR2 is YYREEE in the germline V gene (reference sequence). Trimming at V came to 4 bases and at J to 0 bases, leaving 18 bases not matched to a gene. The CDR3 consists of 19 residues. CDR3 coding DNA: TGTGCCAGCAGCCCATACCAGGGGACAGTAGGTATCTTGAACACTGAAGCTTTCTTT. Amino acid sequence: CASSPYQGTVGILNTEAFF.

This rearrangement joins TRBV18 to TRBJ2-7; the D gene is possibly TRBD2 (6 bases). Germline CDR1 and CDR2: KGHSH and LQKENI. Trimming took off 8 bases at V and 3 bases at J, with 17 bases between the two ends. The CDR3 length is 14 residues. CDR3 DNA: TGTGCCAGCGCCTCCGGGACGGGAGACTACGAGCAGTACTTC. It specifies CASASGTGDYEQYF.

The rearrangement uses TRBV6-6 and TRBJ2-5; 13 bases fit TRBD2. V lost 7 bases and J lost 4; bases outside the gene matches: 6. The CDR3 covers 15 residues. In germline, CDR1 is MNHNY, CDR2 SVGAGI (reference sequence). Here the CDR3 DNA reads TGTGCCAGCACCCGGACTAGCGGGAGAGGAGAGACCCAGTACTTC. Encoded protein: CASTRTSGRGETQYF.

The CDR3 here is CASSPTGTGYGYTF. The CDR3 DNA is TGTGCCAGCTCGCCTACCGGGACAGGCTATGGCTACACCTTC. The rearrangement joins TRBV18 to TRBJ1-2, with 8 bases fitting TRBD1. Trimming removed 6 bases from V and 4 bases from J; junction bases left unmatched: 7. CDR1 and CDR2 (germline): KGHSH, LQKENI. This CDR3 is built from 14 residues.

Only one count was recorded for this clone. This chain links TRBV5-4 with TRBJ2-3; TRBD1 matches 9 bases. Looked up from germline, CDR1 is SGHNT and CDR2 is YYREEE (reference sequence). Losses at the gene ends were 0 bases for V and 5 bases for J; bases not matched to a gene: 4. This CDR3 has 15 amino acids. Here the CDR3 DNA reads TGTGCCAGCAGCTTGGACAGGGGGCGGATAGATACGCAGTATTTT. Translation gives CASSLDRGRIDTQYF.

This chain joins TRBV29-1 and TRBJ1-1; the D gene is possibly TRBD1 (6 bases). The V end was cut by 8 bases, the J end by 0 bases, with 13 bases between. The germline V gene encodes CDR1 SQVTM and CDR2 ANQGSEA. The CDR3 has 13 residues. The DNA for the CDR3 is TGCAGCACAGGGAGCAATCTGAACACTGAAGCTTTCTTT. Its translation: CSTGSNLNTEAFF.

V and J are TRBV6-2 or TRBV6-3 and TRBJ2-2; TRBD2 matches at 9 bases. This CDR3 spans 18 amino acids. J lost 0 bases, V lost 5 bases, and 10 bases had no gene match. CDR1 and CDR2 (germline): MNHEY, SVGEGT. The DNA of the CDR3 is TGTGCCAGCAGTCCCCGTCTAGCGGGACCCGCGAACACCGGGGAGCTGTTTTTT. This encodes CASSPRLAGPANTGELFF.

This chain connects TRBV11-2 to TRBJ2-3, with D possibly being TRBD2 (5 bases). The CDR3 sequence is 15 residues long. The germline V gene has CDR1 SGHAT and CDR2 FQNNGV. V lost 5 bases and J 3 bases, leaving 15 bases between the germline ends. CDR3 nucleotide sequence: TGTGCCAGCAGCATAAGGAAAGGAGGTACAGATACGCAGTATTTT. Encoded protein: CASSIRKGGTDTQYF. The full variable domain, completed using reference TRBV11-2 and TRBJ2-3, is EAGVAQSPRYKIIEKRQSVAFWCNPISGHATLYWYQQILGQGPKLLIQFQNNGVVDDSQLPKDRFSAERLKGVDSTLKIQPAKLEDSAVYLCASSIRKGGTDTQYFGPGTRLTVL.

The chain joins TRBV4-2 to TRBJ2-2; D uncertain. The V end lost 4 bases, the J end lost 0 bases, and 15 bases lay between the germline ends. Per the germline V gene, CDR1 is LGHNA and CDR2 is YNFKEQ. The CDR3 is made up of 17 amino acids. The CDR3 DNA reads as TGTGCCAGCAGCCCTCGACACCTCGACGCGAACACCGGGGAGCTGTTTTTT. This sequence encodes CASSPRHLDANTGELFF.

This sequence joins TRBV11-2 and TRBJ1-4; D might be TRBD1 (5 bases). Germline V gene lookup returns CDR1 SGHAT and CDR2 FQNNGV. Between the trimmed V and J ends, which lost 0 bases and 6 bases, there was a span of 17 bases. The CDR3 consists of 17 residues. The CDR3 here is CASSLDAFGREDEKLFF. CDR3 nucleotide sequence: TGTGCCAGCAGCTTAGATGCGTTTGGCAGGGAGGATGAAAAACTGTTTTTT. Together with reference TRBV11-2 and TRBJ1-4, the CDR3 gives the full variable domain: EAGVAQSPRYKIIEKRQSVAFWCNPISGHATLYWYQQILGQGPKLLIQFQNNGVVDDSQLPKDRFSAERLKGVDSTLKIQPAKLEDSAVYLCASSLDAFGREDEKLFFGSGTQLSVL.

V is TRBV5-1 and J is TRBJ1-4; 10 bases fit TRBD1. J gave up 10 bases and V 4 bases, and 4 bases lay outside the gene matches. In germline, CDR1 is SGHRS, CDR2 YFSETQ. The CDR3 loop spans 13 amino acids. CDR3 protein: CASSRDRGGKLFF. CDR3 nucleotides: TGCGCCAGCAGCAGGGACAGGGGAGGAAAACTGTTTTTT. Combining the CDR3 with reference TRBV5-1 and TRBJ1-4 gives the whole variable domain KAGVTQTPRYLIKTRGQQVTLSCSPISGHRSVSWYQQTPGQGLQFLFEYFSETQRNKGNFPGRFSGRQFSNSRSEMNVSTLELGDSALYLCASSRDRGGKLFFGSGTQLSVL.

The V call is TRBV18, the J call TRBJ2-3; TRBD2 aligns across 12 bases. The CDR3 runs to 20 residues. After removal of 3 bases from V and 1 base from J, the junction contained 14 bases not matched to a gene. Germline V lookup: CDR1 KGHSH, CDR2 LQKENI. This CDR3 is CASSPLTSSGRALGTDTQYF. The CDR3 DNA sequence: TGTGCCAGCTCACCCCTAACTTCTAGCGGGAGGGCCCTCGGCACAGATACGCAGTATTTT.